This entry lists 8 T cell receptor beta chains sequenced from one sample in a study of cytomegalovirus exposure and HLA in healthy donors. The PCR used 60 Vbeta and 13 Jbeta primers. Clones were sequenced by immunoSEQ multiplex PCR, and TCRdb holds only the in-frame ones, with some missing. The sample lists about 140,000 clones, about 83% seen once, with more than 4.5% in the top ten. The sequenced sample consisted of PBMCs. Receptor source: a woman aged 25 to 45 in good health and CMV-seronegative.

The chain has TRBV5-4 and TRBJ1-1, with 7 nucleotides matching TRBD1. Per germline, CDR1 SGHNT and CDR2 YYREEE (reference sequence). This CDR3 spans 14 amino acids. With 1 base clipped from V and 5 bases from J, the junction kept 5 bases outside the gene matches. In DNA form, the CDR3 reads TGTGCCAGCAGCTTGAGCACAGGGGTTACTGAAGCTTTCTTT. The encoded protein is CASSLSTGVTEAFF.

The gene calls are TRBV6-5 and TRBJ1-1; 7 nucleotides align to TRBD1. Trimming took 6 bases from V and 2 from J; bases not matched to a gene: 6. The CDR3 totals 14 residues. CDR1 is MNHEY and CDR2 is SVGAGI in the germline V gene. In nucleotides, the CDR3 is TGTGCCAGCAGGTTGAGGGGGCGAAACACTGAAGCTTTCTTT. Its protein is CASRLRGRNTEAFF.

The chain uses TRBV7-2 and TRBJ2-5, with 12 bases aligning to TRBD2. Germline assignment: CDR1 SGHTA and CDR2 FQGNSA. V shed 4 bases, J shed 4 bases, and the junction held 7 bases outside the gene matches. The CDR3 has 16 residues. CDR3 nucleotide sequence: TGTGCCAGCAGCTCGACTAGCGGGAGTGGAGGAGAGACCCAGTACTTC. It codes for CASSSTSGSGGETQYF.

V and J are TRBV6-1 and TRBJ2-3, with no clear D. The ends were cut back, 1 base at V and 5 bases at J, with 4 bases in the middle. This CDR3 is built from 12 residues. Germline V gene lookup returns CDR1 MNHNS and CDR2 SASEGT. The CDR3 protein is CASSEGRDTQYF. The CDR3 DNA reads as TGTGCCAGCAGTGAAGGGAGAGATACGCAGTATTTT.

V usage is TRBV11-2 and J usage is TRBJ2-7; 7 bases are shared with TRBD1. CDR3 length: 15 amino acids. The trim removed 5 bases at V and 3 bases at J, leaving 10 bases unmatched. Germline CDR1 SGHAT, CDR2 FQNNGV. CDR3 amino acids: CASSPEGALFYEQYF. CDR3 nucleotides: TGTGCCAGCAGCCCTGAGGGGGCCCTCTTCTACGAGCAGTACTTC.

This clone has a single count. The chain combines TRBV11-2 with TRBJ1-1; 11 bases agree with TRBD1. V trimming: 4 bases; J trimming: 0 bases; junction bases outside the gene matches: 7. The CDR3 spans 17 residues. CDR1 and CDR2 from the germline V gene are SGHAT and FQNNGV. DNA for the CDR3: TGTGCCAGCAGCTCCGGACAGGGGGCAGTCATGAACACTGAAGCTTTCTTT. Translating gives CASSSGQGAVMNTEAFF.

Written as DNA, the CDR3 is TGTGCCTGGAGTTCCAAACCCCGACAGGGAGGCACTGAAGCTTTCTTT. This encodes CAWSSKPRQGGTEAFF. This sequence joins TRBV30 and TRBJ1-1, with TRBD1 matching over 7 bases. CDR3 length equals 16 residues. Trimming took 2 bases from V and 4 from J; bases not matched to a gene: 13. The germline V gene has CDR1 GTSNPN and CDR2 SVGIG (reference sequence).

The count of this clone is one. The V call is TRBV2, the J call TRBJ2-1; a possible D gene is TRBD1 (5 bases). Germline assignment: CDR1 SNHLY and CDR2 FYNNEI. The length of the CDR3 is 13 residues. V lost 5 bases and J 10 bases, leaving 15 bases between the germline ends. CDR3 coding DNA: TGTGCCAGCAGTTCCGACAGAAAAGGAGAGCAGTTCTTC. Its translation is CASSSDRKGEQFF.